This T cell receptor (beta chain) stems from a study of T cells after yellow fever vaccination. Between the trimmed V and J ends, which lost 3 bases and 3 bases, there was a span of 13 bases. CDR3 size: 14 residues. The germline V gene has CDR1 DFQATT and CDR2 SNEGSKA (reference sequence). In TCRdb, the 5' RACE reads were re-called with MiXCR into one record per CDR3 protein. The sample holds approximately 510,000 distinct CDR3 sequences, 21% seen once. The V call is TRBV20-1, the J call TRBJ2-3, with no clear D. The sequencing used PBMCs, collected less than 25 days after the first yellow fever vaccination. The TCR sequence derives from a young man who received the YFV17D yellow fever vaccine. CDR3: CSASLTHPTDTQYF. DNA of the CDR3: TGCAGTGCTAGTTTAACTCATCCAACAGATACGCAGTATTTT.